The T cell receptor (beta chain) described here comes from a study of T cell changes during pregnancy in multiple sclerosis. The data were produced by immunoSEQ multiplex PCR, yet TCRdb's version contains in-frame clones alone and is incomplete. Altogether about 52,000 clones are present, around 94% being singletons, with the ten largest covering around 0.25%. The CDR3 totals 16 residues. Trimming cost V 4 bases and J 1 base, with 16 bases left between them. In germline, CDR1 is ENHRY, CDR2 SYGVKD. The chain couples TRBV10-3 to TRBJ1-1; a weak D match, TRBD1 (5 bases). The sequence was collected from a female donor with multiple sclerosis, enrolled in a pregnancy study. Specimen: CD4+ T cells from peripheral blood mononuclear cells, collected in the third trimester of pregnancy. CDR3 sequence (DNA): TGTGCCATCAGTGGTCGTGGGGGGAGGGGGAACACTGAAGCTTTCTTT. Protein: CAISGRGGRGNTEAFF.